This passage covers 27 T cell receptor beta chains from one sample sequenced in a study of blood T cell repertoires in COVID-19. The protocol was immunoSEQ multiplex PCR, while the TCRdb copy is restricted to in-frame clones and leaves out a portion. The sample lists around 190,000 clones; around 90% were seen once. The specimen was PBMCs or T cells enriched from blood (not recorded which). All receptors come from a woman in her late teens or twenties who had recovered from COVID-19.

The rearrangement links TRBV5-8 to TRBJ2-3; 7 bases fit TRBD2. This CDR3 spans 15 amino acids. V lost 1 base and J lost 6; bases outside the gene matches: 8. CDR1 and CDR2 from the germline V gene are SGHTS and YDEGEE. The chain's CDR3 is CASSLIRGGADTQYF. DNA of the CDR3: TGTGCCAGCAGCTTGATCCGCGGGGGAGCGGATACGCAGTATTTT.

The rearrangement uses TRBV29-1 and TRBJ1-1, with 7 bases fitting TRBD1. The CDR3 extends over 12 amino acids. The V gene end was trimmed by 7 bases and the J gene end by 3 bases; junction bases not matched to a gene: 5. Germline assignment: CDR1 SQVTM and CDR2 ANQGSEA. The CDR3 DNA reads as TGCAGCGCCAGAAGGGGGCACACTGAAGCTTTCTTT. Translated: CSARRGHTEAFF.

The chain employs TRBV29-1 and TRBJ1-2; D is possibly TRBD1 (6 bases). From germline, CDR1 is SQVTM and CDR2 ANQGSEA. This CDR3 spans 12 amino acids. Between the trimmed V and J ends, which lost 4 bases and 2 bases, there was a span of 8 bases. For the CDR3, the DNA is TGCAGCGTTGGGACAGAAAACTATGGCTACACCTTC. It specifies CSVGTENYGYTF.

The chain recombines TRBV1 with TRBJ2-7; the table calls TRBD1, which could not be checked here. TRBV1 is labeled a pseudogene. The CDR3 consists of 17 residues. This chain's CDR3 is CTSSQGPPLGHGPEQYF. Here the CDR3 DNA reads TGCACCAGCAGCCAAGGCCCCCCTCTGGGACATGGACCTGAGCAGTACTTC.

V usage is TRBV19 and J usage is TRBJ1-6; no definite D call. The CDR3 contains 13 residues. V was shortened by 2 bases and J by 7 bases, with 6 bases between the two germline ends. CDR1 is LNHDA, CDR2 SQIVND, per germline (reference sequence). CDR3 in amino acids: CASSITTNSPLHF. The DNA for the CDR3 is TGTGCCAGTAGTATAACTACCAATTCACCCCTCCACTTT. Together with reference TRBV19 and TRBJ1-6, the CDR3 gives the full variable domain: DGGITQSPKYLFRKEGQNVTLSCEQNLNHDAMYWYRQDPGQGLRLIYYSQIVNDFQKGDIAEGYSVSREKKESFPLTVTSAQKNPTAFYLCASSITTNSPLHFGNGTRLTVT.

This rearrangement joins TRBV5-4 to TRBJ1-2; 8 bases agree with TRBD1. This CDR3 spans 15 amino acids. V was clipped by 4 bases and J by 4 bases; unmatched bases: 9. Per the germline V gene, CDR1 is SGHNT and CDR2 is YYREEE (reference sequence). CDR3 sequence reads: CASSLQGAPVYGYTF. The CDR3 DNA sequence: TGTGCCAGCAGCCTGCAGGGGGCGCCGGTCTATGGCTACACCTTC.

CDR3 DNA: TGTGCCAGCAGCTTAGCACTGGGGGCTGAGGGGAATGAAAAACTGTTTTTT. Amino acids: CASSLALGAEGNEKLFF. This rearrangement joins TRBV11-2 to TRBJ1-4, with D tentatively TRBD1 (6 bases). The CDR3 extends over 17 amino acids. Looked up from germline, CDR1 is SGHAT and CDR2 is FQNNGV. V dropped 1 base and J dropped 5 bases, with 17 bases sitting between them.

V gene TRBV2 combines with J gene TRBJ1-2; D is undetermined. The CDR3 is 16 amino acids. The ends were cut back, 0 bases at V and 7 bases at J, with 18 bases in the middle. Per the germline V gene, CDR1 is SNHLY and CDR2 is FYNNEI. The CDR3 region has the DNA TGTGCCAGCAGTGAAGCATCGGGGTCTATGGTTCGTGGCTACACCTTC. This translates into CASSEASGSMVRGYTF.

DNA of the CDR3: TGTGCCAGCAGCTTTGAAGCGGGACTGAACACTGAAGCTTTCTTT. Translating gives CASSFEAGLNTEAFF. The J gene is TRBJ1-1, the V gene TRBV7-6; a weak D match, TRBD1 (5 bases). Germline values: CDR1 SGHVS, CDR2 FNYEAQ. The CDR3 totals 15 residues. V lost 3 bases to trimming and J lost 0 bases, with 11 bases between them.

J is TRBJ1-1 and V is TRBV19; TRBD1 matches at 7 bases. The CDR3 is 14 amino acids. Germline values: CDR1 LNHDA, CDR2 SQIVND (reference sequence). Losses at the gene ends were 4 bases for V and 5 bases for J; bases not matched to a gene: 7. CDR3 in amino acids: CASSTTGVGTEAFF. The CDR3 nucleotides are TGTGCCAGTAGTACAACAGGGGTTGGGACTGAAGCTTTCTTT.

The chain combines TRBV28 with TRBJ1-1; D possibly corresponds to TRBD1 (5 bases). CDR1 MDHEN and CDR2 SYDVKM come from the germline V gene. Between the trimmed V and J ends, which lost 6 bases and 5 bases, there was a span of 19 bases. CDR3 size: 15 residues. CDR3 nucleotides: TGTGCCAGCAGCTACTCTGGGGCTGGGCTAACTGAAGCTTTCTTT. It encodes CASSYSGAGLTEAFF.

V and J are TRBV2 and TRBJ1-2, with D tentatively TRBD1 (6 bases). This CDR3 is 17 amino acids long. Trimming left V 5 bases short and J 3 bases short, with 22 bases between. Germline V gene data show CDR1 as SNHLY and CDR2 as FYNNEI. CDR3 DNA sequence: TGTGCCAGCAGTCGACCGTCCCAGGGGCAGGTCGACTATGGCTACACCTTC. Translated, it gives CASSRPSQGQVDYGYTF.

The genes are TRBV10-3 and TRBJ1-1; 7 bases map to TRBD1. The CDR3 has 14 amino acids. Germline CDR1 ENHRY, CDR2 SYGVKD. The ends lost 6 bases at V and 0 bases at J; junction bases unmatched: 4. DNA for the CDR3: TGTGCCATCAGGGGGACAGAACTGAACACTGAAGCTTTCTTT. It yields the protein CAIRGTELNTEAFF.

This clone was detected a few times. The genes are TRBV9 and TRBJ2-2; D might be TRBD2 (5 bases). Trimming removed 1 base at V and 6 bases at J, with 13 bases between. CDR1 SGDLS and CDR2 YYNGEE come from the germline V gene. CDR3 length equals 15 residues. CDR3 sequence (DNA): TGTGCCAGCAGCGTATCCGCGGGTACCGCCGGGGAGCTGTTTTTT. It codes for CASSVSAGTAGELFF.

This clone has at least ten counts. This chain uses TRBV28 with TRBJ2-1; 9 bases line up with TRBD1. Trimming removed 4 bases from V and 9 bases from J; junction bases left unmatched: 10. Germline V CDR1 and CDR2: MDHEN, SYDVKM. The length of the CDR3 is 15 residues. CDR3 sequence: CASSSRDRDVGEQFF. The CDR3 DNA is TGTGCCAGCAGTTCGCGGGACAGGGACGTTGGTGAGCAGTTCTTC.

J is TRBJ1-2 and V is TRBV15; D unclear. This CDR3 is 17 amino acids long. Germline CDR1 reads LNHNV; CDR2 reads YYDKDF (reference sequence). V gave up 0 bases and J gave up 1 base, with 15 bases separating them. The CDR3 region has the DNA TGTGCCACCAGCAGAGATGGCGGGGAAAGGATTAACTATGGCTACACCTTC. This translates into CATSRDGGERINYGYTF.

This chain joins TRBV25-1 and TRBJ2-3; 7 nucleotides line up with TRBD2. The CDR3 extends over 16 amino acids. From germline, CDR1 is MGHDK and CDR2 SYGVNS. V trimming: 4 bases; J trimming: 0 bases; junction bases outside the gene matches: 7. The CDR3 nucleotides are TGTGCCAGCAGTGCTCCGGGGGGACGAAGCACAGATACGCAGTATTTT. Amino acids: CASSAPGGRSTDTQYF.

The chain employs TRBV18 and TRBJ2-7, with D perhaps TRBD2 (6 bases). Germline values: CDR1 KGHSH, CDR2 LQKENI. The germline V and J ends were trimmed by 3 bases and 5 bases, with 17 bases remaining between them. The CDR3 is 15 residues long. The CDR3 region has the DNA TGTGCCAGCTCACCCGCGGGACGGGCTTTTGACGAGCAGTACTTC. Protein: CASSPAGRAFDEQYF. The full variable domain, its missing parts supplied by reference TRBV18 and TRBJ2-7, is NAGVMQNPRHLVRRRGQEARLRCSPMKGHSHVYWYRQLPEEGLKFMVYLQKENIIDESGMPKERFSAEFPKEGPSILRIQQVVRGDSAAYFCASSPAGRAFDEQYFGPGTRLTVT.

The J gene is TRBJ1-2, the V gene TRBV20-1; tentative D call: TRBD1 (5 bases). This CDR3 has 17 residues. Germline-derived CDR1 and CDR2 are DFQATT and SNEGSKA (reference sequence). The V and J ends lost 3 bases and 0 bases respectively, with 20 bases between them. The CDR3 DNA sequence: TGCAGTGCTAGTCCTGTGGCAGGGCCGTATGCTAACTATGGCTACACCTTC. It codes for CSASPVAGPYANYGYTF.

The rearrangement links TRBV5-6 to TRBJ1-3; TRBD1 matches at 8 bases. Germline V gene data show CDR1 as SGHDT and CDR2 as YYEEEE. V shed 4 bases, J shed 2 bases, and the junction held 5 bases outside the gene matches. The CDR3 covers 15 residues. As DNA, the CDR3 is TGTGCCAGCAGCGGTACAGGGGGTACTGGAAACACCATATATTTT. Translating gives CASSGTGGTGNTIYF. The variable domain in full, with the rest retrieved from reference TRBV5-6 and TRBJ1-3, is DAGVTQSPTHLIKTRGQQVTLRCSPKSGHDTVSWYQQALGQGPQFIFQYYEEEERQRGNFPDRFSGHQFPNYSSELNVNALLLGDSALYLCASSGTGGTGNTIYFGEGSWLTVV.

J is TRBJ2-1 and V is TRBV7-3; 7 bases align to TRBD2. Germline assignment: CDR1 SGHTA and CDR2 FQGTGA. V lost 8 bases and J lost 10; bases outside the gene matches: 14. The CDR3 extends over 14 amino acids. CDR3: CASRLSPAGREQFF. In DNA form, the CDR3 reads TGTGCCAGCCGACTAAGCCCAGCGGGAAGGGAGCAGTTCTTC.

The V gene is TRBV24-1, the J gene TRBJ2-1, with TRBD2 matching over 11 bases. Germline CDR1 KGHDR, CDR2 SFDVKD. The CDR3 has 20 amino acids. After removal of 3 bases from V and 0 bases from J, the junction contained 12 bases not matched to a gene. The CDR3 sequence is CATSDVSGGASRGSYNEQFF. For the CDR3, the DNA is TGTGCCACCAGTGATGTTAGCGGGGGGGCCTCCCGAGGCTCCTACAATGAGCAGTTCTTC.

The CDR3 reads CASSLTELRQGFEQYF. The DNA for the CDR3 is TGTGCCAGCAGCTTGACTGAACTCCGACAGGGGTTCGAGCAGTACTTC. V and J are TRBV5-8 and TRBJ2-7; 8 nucleotides line up with TRBD1. The J segment lost 6 bases and the V segment lost 1 base, leaving 12 bases of the junction unmatched. The CDR3 covers 16 residues. CDR1 is SGHTS, CDR2 YDEGEE, per germline.

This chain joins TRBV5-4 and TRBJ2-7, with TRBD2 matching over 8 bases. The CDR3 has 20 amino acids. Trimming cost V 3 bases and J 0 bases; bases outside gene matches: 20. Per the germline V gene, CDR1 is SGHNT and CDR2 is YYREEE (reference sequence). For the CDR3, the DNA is TGTGCCAGCAGCTACCCCTCGGGCGGGGGGAAGAGTGAGAGCTCCTACGAGCAGTACTTC. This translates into CASSYPSGGGKSESSYEQYF.

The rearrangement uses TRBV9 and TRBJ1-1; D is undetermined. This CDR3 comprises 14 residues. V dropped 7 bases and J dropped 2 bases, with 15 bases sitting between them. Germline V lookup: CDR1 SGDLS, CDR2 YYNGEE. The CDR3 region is CASSPGRINTEAFF. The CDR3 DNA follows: TGTGCCAGCTCCCCTGGCAGGATTAACACTGAAGCTTTCTTT.

Here the CDR3 reads CASSPEVREINEKLFF. The CDR3 coding sequence is TGTGCCAGCAGTCCCGAAGTAAGGGAGATCAATGAAAAACTGTTTTTT. The chain employs TRBV28 and TRBJ1-4; D is uncertain. V was trimmed by 5 bases and J by 5 bases, leaving 18 bases between them. The CDR3 totals 16 residues. Germline assignment: CDR1 MDHEN and CDR2 SYDVKM.

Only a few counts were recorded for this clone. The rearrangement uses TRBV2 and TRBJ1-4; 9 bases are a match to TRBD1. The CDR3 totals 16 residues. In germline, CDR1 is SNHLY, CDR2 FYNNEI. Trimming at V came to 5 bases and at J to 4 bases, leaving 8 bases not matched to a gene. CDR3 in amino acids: CASSSWGQGINEKLFF. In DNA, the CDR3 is TGTGCCAGCAGTAGCTGGGGACAGGGAATTAATGAAAAACTGTTTTTT.